The 20 T cell receptor beta chains presented below share a single source sample, sequenced in a study of human T cells and chemical hapten exposure. Time point indicated: pre-sensitization, week 0. The sample's treatment: therapeutic diphenylcyclopropenone sensitization with weekly scalp DPC. TCRdb called the RACE reads again in MiXCR, with one record for every CDR3 protein. The sample has about 120,000 distinct CDR3 sequences, approximately 13% seen once; the top ten hold around 3%. The specimen was whole blood, collected in connection with sensitization to the hapten diphenylcyclopropenone (DPC). The receptor source for this set is a woman aged 18-29 years with alopecia areata. Some clones in this sample may be carry-over from other donors' samples.

The V gene is TRBV5-1, the J gene TRBJ1-2, with TRBD1 identical over 7 bases. CDR1 is SGHRS and CDR2 is YFSETQ in the germline V gene. The CDR3 is 15 residues long. The junction had 3 bases not matched to a gene; V was cut back by 0 bases and J by 1 base. This chain's CDR3 is CASSLGDSDNYGYTF. CDR3 nucleotide sequence: TGCGCCAGCAGCTTGGGGGACAGTGATAACTATGGCTACACCTTC.

This clonotype was detected only a few times. The chain employs TRBV10-1 and TRBJ1-1; D remains ambiguous. The CDR3 covers 8 residues. Germline-derived CDR1 and CDR2 are WNHNN and SYGVQD (reference sequence). The V and J ends lost 7 bases and 8 bases respectively, with 2 bases between them. CDR3 sequence reads: CASTEAFF. CDR3 coding DNA: TGCGCCAGCACCGAAGCTTTCTTT.

This clonotype was counted between two and nine times. The chain is built from TRBV30 and TRBJ2-1; D remains ambiguous. CDR3 length: 14 amino acids. Germline CDR1 GTSNPN, CDR2 SVGIG (reference sequence). V lost 1 base and J 0 bases, leaving 7 bases between the germline ends. This CDR3 is CAWSDRSSYNEQFF. In DNA, the CDR3 is TGTGCCTGGAGTGACAGAAGCTCCTACAATGAGCAGTTCTTC.

This clonotype was observed a few times. V gene TRBV27 combines with J gene TRBJ2-5, with D possibly being TRBD2 (6 bases). Trimming stripped 3 bases from V and 2 bases from J, with 13 bases between. The germline CDR1 and CDR2 sequences are MNHEY and SMNVEV (reference sequence). CDR3 length equals 15 residues. The CDR3 DNA reads as TGTGCCAGCAGTTTCTTCCCCGGAGGGCAAGAGACCCAGTACTTC. It codes for CASSFFPGGQETQYF.

V gene TRBV20-1 combines with J gene TRBJ2-2; a possible D gene is TRBD1 (7 bases). Trimming left V 5 bases short and J 4 bases short, with 26 bases between. The CDR3 covers 18 residues. The germline V gene encodes CDR1 DFQATT and CDR2 SNEGSKA (reference sequence). CDR3 in DNA: TGCAGTGCTTCGGCACGACCGGCGGGACAGCTACTCACCGGGGAGCTGTTTTTT. Translation gives CSASARPAGQLLTGELFF.

This clonotype was counted once. The rearrangement uses TRBV27 and TRBJ1-1; 8 nucleotides line up with TRBD1. The junction had 2 bases not matched to a gene; V was cut back by 7 bases and J by 1 base. The CDR3 sequence is 13 residues long. In germline, CDR1 is MNHEY, CDR2 SMNVEV (reference sequence). The CDR3 DNA sequence: TGTGCCAGCAAGGACAGGGAGAACACTGAAGCTTTCTTT. It yields the protein CASKDRENTEAFF.

This clonotype was seen ten or more times. J is TRBJ2-3 and V is TRBV25-1; D not certain. The V gene lost 3 bases and the J gene lost 1 base, with 11 bases spanning the gap. The CDR3 is made up of 15 amino acids. CDR1 is MGHDK, CDR2 SYGVNS, per germline. The CDR3 spells CASSDTSARTDTQYF. The CDR3 region has the DNA TGTGCCAGCAGTGACACCAGCGCCCGCACAGATACGCAGTATTTT.

There are a few counts of this clonotype. This chain uses TRBV6-6 with TRBJ2-1, with TRBD1 identical over 8 bases. This CDR3 comprises 15 residues. Germline lookup yields CDR1 MNHNY and CDR2 SVGAGI (reference sequence). The junction had 8 bases not matched to a gene; V was cut back by 6 bases and J by 4 bases. The CDR3 reads CASRPTGQVYNEQFF. The DNA for the CDR3 is TGTGCCAGCAGACCGACGGGACAGGTATACAATGAGCAGTTCTTC.

Points on this clonotype: A much bigger clone sits one base away, suggesting this may be a read error. The chain recombines TRBV5-6 with TRBJ2-1; D gene ambiguous. This CDR3 has 11 amino acids. Trimming left V 2 bases short and J 4 bases short, with 1 base between. The V gene's germline CDR1 is SGHDT and CDR2 YYEEEE. The CDR3 here is CASSFYNEQFF. Here the CDR3 DNA reads TGTGCCAGCAGCTTTTACAATGAGCAGTTCTTC.

The chain couples TRBV12-3 or TRBV12-4 to TRBJ2-7; D remains unclear. The CDR3 runs 14 residues. V was pared by 1 base and J by 2 bases, with 9 bases between. This CDR3 is CASSLDTTPYEQYF. As DNA, the CDR3 is TGTGCCAGCAGTTTAGATACTACCCCCTACGAGCAGTACTTC.

This chain joins TRBV19 and TRBJ2-3; D gene unclear. The CDR3 contains 15 residues. Germline V gene sequence: CDR1 LNHDA, CDR2 SQIVND (reference sequence). With 2 bases removed from V and 0 bases from J, the gap between germline ends came to 9 bases. CDR3 in amino acids: CASSITSSSTDTQYF. Here the CDR3 DNA reads TGTGCCAGTAGTATAACGAGTTCTAGCACAGATACGCAGTATTTT.

The V and J genes are TRBV7-6 and TRBJ2-5; D is perhaps TRBD2 (6 bases). From germline, CDR1 is SGHVS and CDR2 FNYEAQ. Between the trimmed V and J ends, which lost 1 base and 8 bases, there was a span of 14 bases. The CDR3 extends over 14 amino acids. DNA of the CDR3: TGTGCCAGCAGCTTAGAAGGTAGCGGCCACACCCAGTACTTC. Its translation is CASSLEGSGHTQYF.

The rearrangement joins TRBV5-6 to TRBJ2-6, with 8 bases lining up with TRBD1. CDR3 length: 18 amino acids. Germline loops: CDR1 SGHDT, CDR2 YYEEEE. V gave up 4 bases and J gave up 0 bases; unmatched junction bases: 9. CDR3 in amino acids: CASSHDRGHSSGANVLTF. For the CDR3, the DNA is TGTGCCAGCAGCCACGACAGGGGCCACAGCTCTGGGGCCAACGTCCTGACTTTC.

V and J are TRBV27 and TRBJ1-5, with 8 bases that match TRBD1. The CDR3 is 16 residues long. Germline values: CDR1 MNHEY, CDR2 SMNVEV (reference sequence). The V and J ends lost 3 bases and 4 bases, in that order; junction bases with no gene match: 8. The CDR3 protein is CASSFGRQGTNQPQHF. CDR3 nucleotide sequence: TGTGCCAGCAGTTTCGGGAGACAGGGGACAAATCAGCCCCAGCATTTT.

The chain employs TRBV28 and TRBJ1-2; no reliable D call. The germline gives CDR1 MDHEN, CDR2 SYDVKM. With 7 bases removed from V and 7 bases from J, the gap between germline ends came to 13 bases. This CDR3 is 12 amino acids long. The CDR3 DNA is TGTGCCAGCACCCATCGGGGATTTGGCTACACCTTC. It translates to CASTHRGFGYTF.

The V gene is TRBV9, the J gene TRBJ1-6; D call uncertain. The CDR3 length is 13 residues. Germline V gene lookup returns CDR1 SGDLS and CDR2 YYNGEE. The V end lost 1 base, the J end lost 13 bases, and 12 bases lay between the germline ends. The CDR3 coding sequence is TGTGCCAGCAGCGTAAACCCGGGATTCCCCCTCCACTTT. Amino acid sequence: CASSVNPGFPLHF. The full variable domain, in which reference TRBV9 and TRBJ1-6 provide the parts outside the CDR3, is DSGVTQTPKHLITATGQRVTLRCSPRSGDLSVYWYQQSLDQGLQFLIQYYNGEERAKGNILERFSAQQFPDLHSELNLSSLELGDSALYFCASSVNPGFPLHFGNGTRLTVT.

This clonotype has more than one count but fewer than ten. The chain carries TRBV28 and TRBJ1-1, with unresolved D. The germline CDR1 and CDR2 sequences are MDHEN and SYDVKM. The CDR3 runs 14 residues. V was shortened by 7 bases and J by 1 base, with 13 bases between the two germline ends. The CDR3 spells CASIPPGKNTEAFF. CDR3 sequence (DNA): TGTGCCAGCATCCCCCCGGGGAAGAACACTGAAGCTTTCTTT. The entire variable domain, with the rest obtained from reference TRBV28 and TRBJ1-1, is as follows: DVKVTQSSRYLVKRTGEKVFLECVQDMDHENMFWYRQDPGLGLRLIYFSYDVKMKEKGDIPEGYSVSREKKERFSLILESASTNQTSMYLCASIPPGKNTEAFFGQGTRLTVV.

This clonotype was detected ten times or more. This rearrangement joins TRBV28 to TRBJ2-7, with a weak D call TRBD1 (6 bases). Germline CDR1 is MDHEN and CDR2 is SYDVKM. V shed 5 bases and J shed 6 bases, with 23 bases lying between them. This CDR3 has 16 amino acids. CDR3 residues: CASSPQQGAGYIEQYF. CDR3 sequence (DNA): TGTGCCAGCAGTCCGCAACAGGGCGCCGGCTATATCGAGCAGTACTTC. Full variable domain (missing parts from reference TRBV28 and TRBJ2-7): DVKVTQSSRYLVKRTGEKVFLECVQDMDHENMFWYRQDPGLGLRLIYFSYDVKMKEKGDIPEGYSVSREKKERFSLILESASTNQTSMYLCASSPQQGAGYIEQYFGPGTRLTVT.

The V call is TRBV5-6, the J call TRBJ2-5, with 7 bases fitting TRBD1. This CDR3 spans 14 amino acids. V shed 4 bases, J shed 4 bases, and the junction held 7 bases outside the gene matches. CDR1 SGHDT and CDR2 YYEEEE come from the germline V gene. CDR3 nucleotide sequence: TGTGCCAGCAGCCGACCCGACAGGGCAGAGACCCAGTACTTC. Residues: CASSRPDRAETQYF. Based on the CDR3 plus reference TRBV5-6 and TRBJ2-5, the full variable domain is DAGVTQSPTHLIKTRGQQVTLRCSPKSGHDTVSWYQQALGQGPQFIFQYYEEEERQRGNFPDRFSGHQFPNYSSELNVNALLLGDSALYLCASSRPDRAETQYFGPGTRLLVL.

This clonotype was detected a few times. This chain links TRBV7-2 with TRBJ1-6; weak D call: TRBD1 (5 bases). V was clipped by 5 bases and J by 2 bases, with 13 bases between them. From germline, CDR1 is SGHTA and CDR2 FQGNSA. The CDR3 is 16 amino acids. CDR3 loop: CASSRIRDAYNSPLHF. CDR3 coding DNA: TGTGCCAGCAGCCGTATCCGGGACGCCTATAATTCACCCCTCCACTTT.